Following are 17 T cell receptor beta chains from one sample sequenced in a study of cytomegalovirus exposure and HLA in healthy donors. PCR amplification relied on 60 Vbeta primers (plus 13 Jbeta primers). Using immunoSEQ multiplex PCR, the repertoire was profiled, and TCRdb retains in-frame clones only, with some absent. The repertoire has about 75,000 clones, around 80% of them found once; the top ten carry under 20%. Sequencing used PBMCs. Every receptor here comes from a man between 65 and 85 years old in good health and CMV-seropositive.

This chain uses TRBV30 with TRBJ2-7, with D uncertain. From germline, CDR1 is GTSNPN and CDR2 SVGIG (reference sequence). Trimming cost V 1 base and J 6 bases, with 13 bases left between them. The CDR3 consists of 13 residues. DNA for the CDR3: TGTGCCTGGAGTGATTGGCTATCGGGCGAGCAGTACTTC. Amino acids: CAWSDWLSGEQYF.

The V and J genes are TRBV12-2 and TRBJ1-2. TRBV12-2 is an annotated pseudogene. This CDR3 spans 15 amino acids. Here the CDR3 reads CASRLALQGGGGYTF. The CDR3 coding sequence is TGTGCAAGTCGCTTAGCGCTCCAAGGAGGAGGGGGCTACACCTTC.

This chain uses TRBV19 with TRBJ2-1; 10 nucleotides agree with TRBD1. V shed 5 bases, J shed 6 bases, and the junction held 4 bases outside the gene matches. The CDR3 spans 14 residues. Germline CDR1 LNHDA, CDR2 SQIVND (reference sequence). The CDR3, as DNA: TGTGCCAGTAGTTCCGGGACAGGGGTCAATGAGCAGTTCTTC. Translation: CASSSGTGVNEQFF.

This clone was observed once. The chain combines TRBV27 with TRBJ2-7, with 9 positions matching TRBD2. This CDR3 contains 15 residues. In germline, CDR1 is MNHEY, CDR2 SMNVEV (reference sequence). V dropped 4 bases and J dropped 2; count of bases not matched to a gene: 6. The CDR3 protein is CASSSTASGAYEQYF. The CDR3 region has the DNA TGTGCCAGCAGTTCTACGGCTAGCGGGGCCTACGAGCAGTACTTC.

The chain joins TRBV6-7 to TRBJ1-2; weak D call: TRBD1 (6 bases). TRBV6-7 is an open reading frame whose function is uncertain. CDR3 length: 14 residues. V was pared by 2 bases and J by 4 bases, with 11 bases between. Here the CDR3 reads CASSYRDNFYGYTF. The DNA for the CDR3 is TGTGCCAGCAGTTACCGGGACAACTTCTATGGCTACACCTTC.

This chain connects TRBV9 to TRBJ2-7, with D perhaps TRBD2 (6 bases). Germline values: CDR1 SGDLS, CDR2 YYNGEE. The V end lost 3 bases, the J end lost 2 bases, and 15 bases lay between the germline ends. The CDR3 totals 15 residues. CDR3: CASSADGPGAYEQYF. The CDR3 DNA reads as TGTGCCAGCAGCGCCGACGGGCCGGGGGCCTACGAGCAGTACTTC. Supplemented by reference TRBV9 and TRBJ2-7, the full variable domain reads DSGVTQTPKHLITATGQRVTLRCSPRSGDLSVYWYQQSLDQGLQFLIQYYNGEERAKGNILERFSAQQFPDLHSELNLSSLELGDSALYFCASSADGPGAYEQYFGPGTRLTVT.

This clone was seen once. CDR3 residues: CASSLRLEGSYEQYF. The CDR3 DNA is TGCGCCAGCAGCTTGAGGCTTGAGGGATCCTACGAGCAGTACTTC. V and J are TRBV5-1 and TRBJ2-7; possible D gene TRBD2, 5 bases. V was pared by 1 base and J by 1 base, with 12 bases between. The CDR3 loop spans 15 amino acids. In germline, CDR1 is SGHRS, CDR2 YFSETQ.

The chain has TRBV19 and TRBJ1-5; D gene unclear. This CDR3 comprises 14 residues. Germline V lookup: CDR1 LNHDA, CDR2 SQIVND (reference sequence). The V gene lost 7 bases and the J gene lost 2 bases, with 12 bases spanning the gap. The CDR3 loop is CASIGGNGNQPQHF. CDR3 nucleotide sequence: TGTGCCAGTATCGGCGGAAATGGCAATCAGCCCCAGCATTTT.

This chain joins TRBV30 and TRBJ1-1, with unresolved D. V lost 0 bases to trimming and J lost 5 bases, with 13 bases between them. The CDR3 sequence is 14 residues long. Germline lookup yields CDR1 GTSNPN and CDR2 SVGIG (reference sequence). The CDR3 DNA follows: TGTGCCTGGAGTGTTTTCGGTTCGCGGACTGAAGCTTTCTTT. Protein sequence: CAWSVFGSRTEAFF.

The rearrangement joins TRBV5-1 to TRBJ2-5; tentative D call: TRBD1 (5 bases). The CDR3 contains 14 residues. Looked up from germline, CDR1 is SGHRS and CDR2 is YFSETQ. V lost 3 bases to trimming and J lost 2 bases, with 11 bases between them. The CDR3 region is CASSYDRFQETQYF. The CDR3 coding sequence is TGCGCCAGCAGCTACGACAGATTTCAAGAGACCCAGTACTTC.

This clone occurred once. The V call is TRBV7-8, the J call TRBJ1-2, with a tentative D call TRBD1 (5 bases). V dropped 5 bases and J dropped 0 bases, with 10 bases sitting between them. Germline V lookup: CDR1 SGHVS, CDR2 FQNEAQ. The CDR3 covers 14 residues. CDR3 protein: CASSPTETNYGYTF. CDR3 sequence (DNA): TGTGCCAGCAGCCCGACAGAGACTAACTATGGCTACACCTTC.

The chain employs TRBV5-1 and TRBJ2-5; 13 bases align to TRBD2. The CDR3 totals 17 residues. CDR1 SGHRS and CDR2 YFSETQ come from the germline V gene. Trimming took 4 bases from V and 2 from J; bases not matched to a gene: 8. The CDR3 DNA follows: TGCGCCAGCAGCCCCGGACTAGCGGGGGCCCAACAAGAGACCCAGTACTTC. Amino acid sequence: CASSPGLAGAQQETQYF.

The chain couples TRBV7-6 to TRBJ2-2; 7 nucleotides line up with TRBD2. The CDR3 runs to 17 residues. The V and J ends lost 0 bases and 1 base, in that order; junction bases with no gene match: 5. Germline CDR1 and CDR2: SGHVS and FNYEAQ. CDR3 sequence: CASSLASGGRNTGELFF. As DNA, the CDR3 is TGTGCCAGCAGCTTAGCCTCCGGCGGGAGGAACACCGGGGAGCTGTTTTTT. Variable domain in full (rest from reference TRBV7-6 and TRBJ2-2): GAGVSQSPRYKVTKRGQDVALRCDPISGHVSLYWYRQALGQGPEFLTYFNYEAQQDKSGLPNDRFSAERPEGSISTLTIQRTEQRDSAMYRCASSLASGGRNTGELFFGEGSRLTVL.

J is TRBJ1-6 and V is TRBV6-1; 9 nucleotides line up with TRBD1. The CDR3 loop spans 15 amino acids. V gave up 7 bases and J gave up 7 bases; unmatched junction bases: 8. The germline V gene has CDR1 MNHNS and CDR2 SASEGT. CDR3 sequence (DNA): TGTGCCAGCAAAAATACAGGGGGCTGGAATTCACCCCTCCACTTT. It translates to CASKNTGGWNSPLHF.

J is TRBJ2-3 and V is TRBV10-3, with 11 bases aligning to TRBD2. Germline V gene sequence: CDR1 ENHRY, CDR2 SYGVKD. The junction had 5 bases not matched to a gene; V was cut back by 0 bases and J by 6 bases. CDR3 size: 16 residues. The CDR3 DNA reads TGTGCCATCAGTGAGTCCGTAGCGGGAGGGATGGATACGCAGTATTTT. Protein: CAISESVAGGMDTQYF.

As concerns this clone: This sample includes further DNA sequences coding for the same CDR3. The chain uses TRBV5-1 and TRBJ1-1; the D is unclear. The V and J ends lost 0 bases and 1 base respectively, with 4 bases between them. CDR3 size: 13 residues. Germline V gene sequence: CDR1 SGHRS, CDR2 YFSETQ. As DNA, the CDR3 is TGCGCCAGCAGCTTGGCGGGGAACACTGAAGCTTTCTTT. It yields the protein CASSLAGNTEAFF. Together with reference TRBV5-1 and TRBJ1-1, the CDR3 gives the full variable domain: KAGVTQTPRYLIKTRGQQVTLSCSPISGHRSVSWYQQTPGQGLQFLFEYFSETQRNKGNFPGRFSGRQFSNSRSEMNVSTLELGDSALYLCASSLAGNTEAFFGQGTRLTVV.

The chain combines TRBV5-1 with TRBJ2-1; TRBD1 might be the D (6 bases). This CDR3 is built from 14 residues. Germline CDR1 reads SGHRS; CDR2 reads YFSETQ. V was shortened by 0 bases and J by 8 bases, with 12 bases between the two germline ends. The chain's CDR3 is CASSLVSRGHEQFF. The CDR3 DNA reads TGCGCCAGCAGCTTGGTTTCCAGGGGTCATGAGCAGTTCTTC.